These 4 T cell receptor beta chains share one sample of origin, sequenced in a study of T cells in Graves' hyperthyroidism and ophthalmopathy. RNA transcripts provided the source from which TCR beta CDR3 regions were amplified. HTBI primers were used for first-round RT-PCR of the TCR CDR3. TCRdb reanalysed the multiplex PCR reads using MiXCR and keeps one entry per CDR3 protein. Altogether some 140,000 distinct CDR3 sequences are present, 22% being singletons, with the ten largest covering around 69%. The sequenced sample consisted of blood. These receptors came from a woman aged 50 to 65 with Graves' hyperthyroidism that later progressed to Graves' ophthalmopathy.

This clonotype was recorded at least ten times. This sequence joins TRBV20-1 and TRBJ2-7; a weak D match, TRBD2 (5 bases). The germline V gene encodes CDR1 DFQATT and CDR2 SNEGSKA (reference sequence). V was cut by 0 bases and J by 0 bases, with 9 bases left in between. This CDR3 is 14 amino acids long. CDR3 loop: CSAREGVRSYEQYF. CDR3 sequence (DNA): TGCAGTGCTAGAGAGGGAGTCCGCTCCTACGAGCAGTACTTC.

CDR3 nucleotide sequence: TGTGCCAGCAGCTTATGGACCTTGGGAGAGCTGTTTTTT. It encodes CASSLWTLGELFF. The chain joins TRBV11-2 to TRBJ2-2; D gene uncertain. The length of the CDR3 is 13 residues. The germline gives CDR1 SGHAT, CDR2 FQNNGV. V was cut by 2 bases and J by 11 bases, with 12 bases left in between.

This clonotype was seen a few times. The chain recombines TRBV9 with TRBJ2-1; tentatively, D is TRBD1 or TRBD2 (6 bases each). There are 15 residues in the CDR3. Trimming removed 4 bases from V and 8 bases from J, with 19 bases in between. Germline V gene sequence: CDR1 SGDLS, CDR2 YYNGEE. The DNA of the CDR3 is TGTGCCAGCAGCTATCGACGCTCCGGGGGCGATGAGCAGTTCTTC. It codes for CASSYRRSGGDEQFF.

J is TRBJ2-7 and V is TRBV3-1; D is unresolved. V dropped 1 base and J dropped 5 bases, with 15 bases sitting between them. This CDR3 spans 15 amino acids. The germline V gene encodes CDR1 LGHDT and CDR2 YNNKEL (reference sequence). In DNA form, the CDR3 reads TGTGCCAGCAGCCAAGTCTGGCTAGGGTCGAACGAGCAGTACTTC. Translated: CASSQVWLGSNEQYF.